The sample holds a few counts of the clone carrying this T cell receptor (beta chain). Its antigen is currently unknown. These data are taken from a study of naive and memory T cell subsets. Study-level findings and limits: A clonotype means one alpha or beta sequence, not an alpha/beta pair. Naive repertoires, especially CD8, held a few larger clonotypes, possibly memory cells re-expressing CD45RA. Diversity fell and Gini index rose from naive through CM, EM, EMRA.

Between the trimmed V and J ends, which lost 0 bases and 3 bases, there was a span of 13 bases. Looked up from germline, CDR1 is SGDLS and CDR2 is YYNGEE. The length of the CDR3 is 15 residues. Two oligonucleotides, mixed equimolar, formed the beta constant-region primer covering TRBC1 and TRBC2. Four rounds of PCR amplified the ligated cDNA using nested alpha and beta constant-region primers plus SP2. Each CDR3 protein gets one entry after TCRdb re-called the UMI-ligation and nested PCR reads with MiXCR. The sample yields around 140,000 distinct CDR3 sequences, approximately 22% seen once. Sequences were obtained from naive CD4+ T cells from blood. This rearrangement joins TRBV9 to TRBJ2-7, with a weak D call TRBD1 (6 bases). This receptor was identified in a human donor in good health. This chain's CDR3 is CASSVAPGEHYEQYF. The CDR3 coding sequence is TGTGCCAGCAGCGTAGCTCCAGGGGAGCACTACGAGCAGTACTTC. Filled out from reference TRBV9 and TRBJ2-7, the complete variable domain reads DSGVTQTPKHLITATGQRVTLRCSPRSGDLSVYWYQQSLDQGLQFLIQYYNGEERAKGNILERFSAQQFPDLHSELNLSSLELGDSALYFCASSVAPGEHYEQYFGPGTRLTVT.